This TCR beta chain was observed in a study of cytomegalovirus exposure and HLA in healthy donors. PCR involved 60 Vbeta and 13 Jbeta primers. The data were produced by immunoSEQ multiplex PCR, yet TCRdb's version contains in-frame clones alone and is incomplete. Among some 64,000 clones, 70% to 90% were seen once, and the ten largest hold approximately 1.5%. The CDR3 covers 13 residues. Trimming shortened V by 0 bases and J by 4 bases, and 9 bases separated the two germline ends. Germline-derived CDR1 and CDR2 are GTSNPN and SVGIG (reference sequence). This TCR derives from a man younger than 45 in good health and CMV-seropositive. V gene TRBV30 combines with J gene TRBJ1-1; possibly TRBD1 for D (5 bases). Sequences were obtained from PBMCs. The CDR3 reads CAWSVGESTEAFF. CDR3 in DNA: TGTGCCTGGAGTGTAGGGGAATCCACTGAAGCTTTCTTT.